The next 4 T cell receptor beta chains were all read from a single sample in a study of T-cell reconstitution after alpha-beta-depleted transplantation in children. Unique molecular identifiers were used in preparing the TCRbeta library. MiXCR was run by TCRdb on the PCR reads, yielding one entry per CDR3 protein. The data show 700,000 to 950,000 distinct CDR3 sequences, roughly 16% seen once. This specimen was PBMCs, mostly from graft donor cells, taken 360 days after TCRalphabeta/CD19-depleted stem cell transplant. These receptors were collected from a male patient younger than 18 who had a stem cell transplant for acute lymphoblastic leukemia, so the T cells may come from the graft donor.

The chain uses TRBV11-2 and TRBJ2-2; TRBD1 is a possible D gene (5 bases). The CDR3 consists of 16 residues. V was pared by 1 base and J by 3 bases, with 12 bases between. CDR1 is SGHAT, CDR2 FQNNGV, per germline. CDR3 residues: CASSLAGLRYTGELFF. As DNA, the CDR3 is TGTGCCAGCAGCTTAGCAGGGCTGAGGTACACCGGGGAGCTGTTTTTT.

This clonotype was seen just once. V gene TRBV7-9 combines with J gene TRBJ2-5; the match to TRBD2 covers 9 bases. Per the germline V gene, CDR1 is SEHNR and CDR2 is FQNEAQ (reference sequence). The CDR3 runs to 16 residues. Unmatched junction bases numbered 7, after V lost 1 base and J lost 4 bases. The CDR3 loop is CASSLGNSGSRETQYF. In nucleotides, the CDR3 is TGTGCCAGCAGCTTAGGGAATAGCGGGAGCAGAGAGACCCAGTACTTC.

This clonotype occurred a few times. J is TRBJ2-7 and V is TRBV7-9; D gene uncertain. V was cut by 2 bases and J by 2 bases, with 16 bases left in between. The CDR3 runs to 16 residues. CDR1 is SEHNR, CDR2 FQNEAQ, per germline (reference sequence). CDR3 amino acids: CASSLRVGFGAYEQYF. The DNA of the CDR3 is TGTGCCAGCAGCTTACGGGTCGGTTTCGGAGCCTACGAGCAGTACTTC.

This sequence joins TRBV7-9 and TRBJ2-1, with TRBD2 matching over 13 bases. This CDR3 spans 17 amino acids. Looked up from germline, CDR1 is SEHNR and CDR2 is FQNEAQ (reference sequence). V lost 5 bases and J lost 11; bases outside the gene matches: 15. As DNA, the CDR3 is TGTGCCAGCAGCGGGGGGCCTCTCGGGACTAGCGGGATCAAGCAGTTCTTC. Translated, it gives CASSGGPLGTSGIKQFF.